Below, 20 T cell receptor beta chains from the same sample are listed, as sequenced in a study of blood T cells in healthy people across ages. Sample-barcoded 5' priming and a J-beta primer mix drove a second PCR of roughly 6 to 12 cycles. TCRdb redid the calling of the 5' RACE reads with MiXCR, one entry per CDR3 protein. The sample lists 750,000 to 850,000 distinct CDR3 sequences; 20% to 30% were seen once. These data also formed part of another study, on T cells of mothers and their children.

Input material: blood. These receptors were collected from a boy aged 5-17 years in good health.

This clonotype was counted only a few times. In DNA form, the CDR3 reads TGTGCCAGCAGCTTACCCGGGATATCCGATACGCAGTATTTT. This translates into CASSLPGISDTQYF. The chain links TRBV7-6 to TRBJ2-3; D possibly corresponds to TRBD2 (5 bases). The V end was cut by 2 bases, the J end by 6 bases, with 12 bases between. Germline V lookup: CDR1 SGHVS, CDR2 FNYEAQ. This CDR3 comprises 14 residues.

This chain joins TRBV29-1 and TRBJ1-1, with D possibly being TRBD1 (6 bases). The V gene lost 6 bases and the J gene lost 1 base, with 12 bases spanning the gap. The CDR3 runs 13 residues. From germline, CDR1 is SQVTM and CDR2 ANQGSEA. DNA of the CDR3: TGCAGCGTAGCCTCAGGGGCGAACACTGAAGCTTTCTTT. Translating gives CSVASGANTEAFF.

This clonotype was detected only a few times. The J gene is TRBJ1-6, the V gene TRBV7-9, with TRBD1 matching 8 bases. With V trimmed by 4 bases and J by 0 bases, 8 bases remained unmatched. CDR1 SEHNR and CDR2 FQNEAQ come from the germline V gene (reference sequence). The CDR3 is 18 residues long. Here the CDR3 reads CASSYKTGESSYNSPLHF. As DNA, the CDR3 is TGTGCCAGCAGCTACAAGACAGGGGAGAGCTCCTATAATTCACCCCTCCACTTT. The complete variable domain, with remaining parts taken from reference TRBV7-9 and TRBJ1-6, reads DTGVSQNPRHKITKRGQNVTFRCDPISEHNRLYWYRQTLGQGPEFLTYFQNEAQLEKSRLLSDRFSAERPKGSFSTLEIQRTEQGDSAMYLCASSYKTGESSYNSPLHFGNGTRLTVT.

This clonotype was observed a handful of times. The chain joins TRBV12-5 to TRBJ1-6; no reliable D call. Germline CDR1 and CDR2: LGHNT and FRNRAP. CDR3 length: 14 residues. Trimming shortened V by 7 bases and J by 8 bases, and 15 bases separated the two germline ends. In nucleotides, the CDR3 is TGTGCTAGTGACCCAGCCCGCTGCGATTCACCCCTCCACTTT. Protein product: CASDPARCDSPLHF. Full variable domain (outside the CDR3, taken from reference TRBV12-5 and TRBJ1-6): DARVTQTPRHKVTEMGQEVTMRCQPILGHNTVFWYRQTMMQGLELLAYFRNRAPLDDSGMPKDRFSAEMPDATLATLKIQPSEPRDSAVYFCASDPARCDSPLHFGNGTRLTVT.

The table lists this clonotype with a few counts. The V and J genes are TRBV28 and TRBJ2-7, with TRBD2 as a possible D gene (5 bases). V was clipped by 4 bases and J by 2 bases, with 12 bases between them. In germline, CDR1 is MDHEN, CDR2 SYDVKM. The CDR3 loop spans 14 amino acids. In DNA form, the CDR3 reads TGTGCCAGCAGTTCCCTGGTCGGGGCCTACGAGCAGTACTTC. This encodes CASSSLVGAYEQYF. Using reference TRBV28 and TRBJ2-7 for the parts outside the CDR3, the full variable domain is DVKVTQSSRYLVKRTGEKVFLECVQDMDHENMFWYRQDPGLGLRLIYFSYDVKMKEKGDIPEGYSVSREKKERFSLILESASTNQTSMYLCASSSLVGAYEQYFGPGTRLTVT.

V and J are TRBV27 and TRBJ1-6; TRBD1 is a possible D gene (6 bases). There are 16 residues in the CDR3. Germline assignment: CDR1 MNHEY and CDR2 SMNVEV (reference sequence). V lost 5 bases to trimming and J lost 5 bases, with 16 bases between them. The CDR3 is CASSAAGVSDNSPLHF. In DNA, the CDR3 is TGTGCCAGCAGTGCCGCAGGGGTCTCGGATAATTCACCCCTCCACTTT.

The rearrangement links TRBV14 to TRBJ2-3; possibly TRBD2 for D (7 bases). Germline values: CDR1 SGHDN, CDR2 FVKESK. The V gene lost 3 bases and the J gene lost 2 bases, with 21 bases spanning the gap. The CDR3 has 18 amino acids. In nucleotides, the CDR3 is TGTGCCAGCAGCCATACGGGGGCTAGCGGACTTTTCACAGATACGCAGTATTTT. Encoded protein: CASSHTGASGLFTDTQYF. Full variable domain (remainder filled in from reference TRBV14 and TRBJ2-3): EAGVTQFPSHSVIEKGQTVTLRCDPISGHDNLYWYRRVMGKEIKFLLHFVKESKQDESGMPNNRFLAERTGGTYSTLKVQPAELEDSGVYFCASSHTGASGLFTDTQYFGPGTRLTVL.

V is TRBV20-1 and J is TRBJ2-1; weak D call: TRBD2 (5 bases). Germline-derived CDR1 and CDR2 are DFQATT and SNEGSKA (reference sequence). The CDR3 has 15 amino acids. V was cut by 6 bases and J by 2 bases, with 17 bases left in between. The CDR3 sequence is CSAYGLANPYNEQFF. CDR3 sequence (DNA): TGCAGTGCGTATGGGCTAGCCAACCCCTACAATGAGCAGTTCTTC.

The chain recombines TRBV29-1 with TRBJ2-2, with unresolved D. Germline V gives CDR1 SQVTM, CDR2 ANQGSEA. Deletions cut 3 bases from V and 8 bases from J, with 7 bases between. The CDR3 sequence is 11 residues long. The CDR3 loop reads CSVESAGELFF. In DNA form, the CDR3 reads TGCAGCGTTGAGTCTGCAGGGGAGCTGTTTTTT.

The chain carries TRBV28 and TRBJ2-6; tentatively, D is TRBD1 (5 bases). This CDR3 has 18 amino acids. Germline values: CDR1 MDHEN, CDR2 SYDVKM. Trimming removed 5 bases at V and 0 bases at J, with 17 bases between. CDR3: CASSPRRVGYSGANVLTF. For the CDR3, the DNA is TGTGCCAGCAGTCCCCGCAGGGTAGGATACTCTGGGGCCAACGTCCTGACTTTC. The full variable domain, completed using reference TRBV28 and TRBJ2-6, is DVKVTQSSRYLVKRTGEKVFLECVQDMDHENMFWYRQDPGLGLRLIYFSYDVKMKEKGDIPEGYSVSREKKERFSLILESASTNQTSMYLCASSPRRVGYSGANVLTFGAGSRLTVL.

This clonotype has a handful of counts. V usage is TRBV5-1 and J usage is TRBJ2-7; D is undetermined. This CDR3 spans 12 amino acids. The germline V gene encodes CDR1 SGHRS and CDR2 YFSETQ. Deletions cut 4 bases from V and 6 bases from J, with 11 bases between. CDR3 nucleotides: TGCGCCAGCAGCCTCTATCGCGGCGAGCAGTACTTC. Translated: CASSLYRGEQYF.

The genes are TRBV12-3 or TRBV12-4 and TRBJ2-1; the D gene could be TRBD1 or TRBD2 (6 bases each). The CDR3 totals 21 residues. V was shortened by 7 bases and J by 2 bases, with 33 bases between the two germline ends. The CDR3: CASIWGRKGQSSEQPYNEQFF. The CDR3, as DNA: TGTGCCAGCATTTGGGGACGAAAAGGACAGTCTAGCGAACAACCCTACAATGAGCAGTTCTTC.

This clonotype was detected ten times or more. The junction shows a germline mismatch at one end, possibly a read error. The genes are TRBV7-9 and TRBJ1-1; 7 nucleotides agree with TRBD1. The V gene's germline CDR1 is SEHNR and CDR2 FQNEAQ (reference sequence). The CDR3 length is 13 residues. In DNA, the CDR3 is TGTGCCAGCAGCCTACAGGGGACCACTGAAGCCTTCTTT. Its protein is CASSLQGTTEAFF.

CDR3 loop: CASSPGSSGGTDTQYF. CDR3 DNA sequence: TGTGCCAGCAGCCCCGGGAGTAGCGGGGGCACAGATACGCAGTATTTT. The J gene is TRBJ2-3, the V gene TRBV4-2; 8 bases map to TRBD2. Germline CDR1 is LGHNA and CDR2 is YNFKEQ. CDR3 length: 16 residues. V lost 4 bases to trimming and J lost 1 base; unmatched junction nucleotides: 7.

This clonotype was detected many times. This chain joins TRBV27 and TRBJ1-3; D unresolved. Germline CDR1 and CDR2: MNHEY and SMNVEV (reference sequence). Trimming shortened V by 3 bases and J by 3 bases, and 12 bases separated the two germline ends. The CDR3 runs 15 residues. CDR3 residues: CASSLDPQVGNTIYF. DNA of the CDR3: TGTGCCAGCAGTTTGGACCCGCAGGTTGGAAACACCATATATTTT.

This chain uses TRBV7-9 with TRBJ1-4; TRBD1 matches 10 bases. CDR3 size: 15 residues. Germline CDR1 is SEHNR and CDR2 is FQNEAQ (reference sequence). With 0 bases clipped from V and 8 bases from J, the junction kept 3 bases outside the gene matches. The DNA for the CDR3 is TGTGCCAGCAGCTTAGCGGACAGGGGGAGCGAAAAACTGTTTTTT. Translation: CASSLADRGSEKLFF.

The chain recombines TRBV5-1 with TRBJ2-5, with D tentatively TRBD1 (5 bases). The J call could be wrong; TRBJ2-7 is a better fit for the DNA end. The CDR3 is made up of 14 amino acids. CDR1 and CDR2 from the germline V gene are SGHRS and YFSETQ. The CDR3 coding sequence is TGCGCCAGCAGCTTGGAGGGGTGGATAAGCGAGCAGTACTTC. Amino acids: CASSLEGWISEQYF.

The J gene is TRBJ2-5, the V gene TRBV7-9, with a possible D match to TRBD1 (6 bases). The CDR3 is 15 amino acids. Trimming took 5 bases from V and 1 from J, leaving 14 bases between them. The germline CDR1 and CDR2 sequences are SEHNR and FQNEAQ (reference sequence). CDR3 sequence: CASSVGDRTQETQYF. CDR3 in DNA: TGTGCCAGCAGCGTCGGAGACAGGACCCAAGAGACCCAGTACTTC.

The CDR3 spells CASSFGTLIGNEQFF. The CDR3 DNA sequence: TGCGCCAGCAGCTTCGGGACTTTGATCGGGAATGAGCAGTTCTTC. The chain joins TRBV4-3 to TRBJ2-1; weak D call: TRBD2 (6 bases). CDR1 and CDR2 from the germline V gene are LGHNA and YSLEER. The length of the CDR3 is 15 residues. Trimming stripped 5 bases from V and 7 bases from J, with 18 bases between.

The chain recombines TRBV20-1 with TRBJ2-4; possibly TRBD2 for D (5 bases). This CDR3 has 13 residues. V was trimmed by 7 bases and J by 0 bases, leaving 10 bases between them. In germline, CDR1 is DFQATT, CDR2 SNEGSKA (reference sequence). CDR3 DNA: TGCAGTGTGTATGAGGGAGCCAAAAACATTCAGTACTTC. It translates to CSVYEGAKNIQYF.